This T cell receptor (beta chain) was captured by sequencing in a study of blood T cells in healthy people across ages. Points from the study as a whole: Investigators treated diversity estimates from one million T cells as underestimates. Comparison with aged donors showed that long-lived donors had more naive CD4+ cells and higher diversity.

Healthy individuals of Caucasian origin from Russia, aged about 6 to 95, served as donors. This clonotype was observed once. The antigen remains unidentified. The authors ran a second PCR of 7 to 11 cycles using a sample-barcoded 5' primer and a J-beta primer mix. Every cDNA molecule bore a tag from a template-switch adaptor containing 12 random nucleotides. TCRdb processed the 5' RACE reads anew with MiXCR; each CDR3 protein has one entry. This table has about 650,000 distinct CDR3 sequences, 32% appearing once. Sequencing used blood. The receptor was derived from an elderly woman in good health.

The CDR3 nucleotides read TGTGCCAGCAGAAAGGGGACAGGGTACAATGAGCAGTTCTTC. This gives the protein CASRKGTGYNEQFF. This chain uses TRBV7-2 with TRBJ2-1, with 9 bases lining up with TRBD1. V shed 6 bases and J 4 bases; nucleotides not matched to a gene: 4. This CDR3 has 14 amino acids. Per germline, CDR1 SGHTA and CDR2 FQGNSA.